Below, 25 T cell receptor beta chains from the same sample are listed, as sequenced in a study of tumor-infiltrating lymphocytes in primary liver carcinoma. Total RNA (roughly 550 ng) served as template for TCR beta cDNA synthesis primed by a constant-region primer. Three-round nested multiplex PCR performed with slightly modified ARM-PCR produced the TCR beta libraries. The first two PCR rounds, around 10 cycles each, used TRBV1-TRBV30 forward primers and a C-beta reverse primer. Each CDR3 protein is one row after TCRdb ran MiXCR on the multiplex PCR reads. The sample consists of some 190,000 distinct CDR3 sequences, 85% of them appearing once. Each 20-30 mg portion of unsorted bulk tissue served as the source for co-extraction of RNA and DNA. The sequenced sample consisted of tumor tissue from primary liver carcinoma. The receptors were gathered from a man aged 35 to 55 with primary liver carcinoma and hepatitis B virus infection.

The J gene is TRBJ1-1, the V gene TRBV29-1; TRBD1 is a possible D gene (6 bases). V lost 3 bases, J lost 2 bases, and 25 bases lay in between. The CDR3 runs 18 residues. The germline V gene encodes CDR1 SQVTM and CDR2 ANQGSEA. The CDR3 spells CSVDFGYRDIGSNTEAFF. The CDR3 DNA sequence: TGCAGCGTTGATTTTGGGTACCGGGACATAGGAAGTAACACTGAAGCTTTCTTT.

Comments on this clonotype: A junction end diverges from the germline sequence, so it may reflect a read error. The gene calls are TRBV29-1 and TRBJ2-2, with 7 bases lining up with TRBD2. CDR1 SQVTM and CDR2 ANQGSEA come from the germline V gene. The CDR3 totals 15 residues. This CDR3 reads CSVRTSVANTGGLFF. DNA of the CDR3: TGCAGCGTTAGAACTAGCGTGGCGAACACCGGGGGGCTGTTTTTT.

Turning to this clonotype: An end of the junction differs from the germline gene, which may be a read error. This chain connects TRBV12-3 or TRBV12-4 to TRBJ1-5; D is ambiguous. This CDR3 is built from 16 residues. The CDR3 here is CASSLAVVYSNQSQQF. The DNA for the CDR3 is TGTGCCAGCAGTTTAGCCGTGGTATATAGCAATCAGTCCCAGCAATTT.

Of note for this clonotype: Its ends do not fully match the called genes, so a read error is possible. CDR3 in amino acids: CASSEGPPGGGYGYTF. Written as DNA, the CDR3 is TGTGCCAGCAGCGAAGGTCCGCCCGGAGGAGGATATGGCTACACCTTT. The rearrangement joins TRBV6-6 to TRBJ1-2; D ambiguous. Germline V gives CDR1 MNHNY, CDR2 SVGAGI (reference sequence). The CDR3 covers 16 residues.

The sample holds one count of this clonotype. The junction differs from germline at one of its ends, possibly a read error. The chain has TRBV11-1 and TRBJ2-4; 14 bases are a match to TRBD2. The germline CDR1 and CDR2 sequences are SGHAT and FQDESV (reference sequence). The CDR3 is 17 amino acids. CDR3 DNA: TGTGTCAGCAGCTTTCCCGGGACTAGCGGGAGCATAAGCATTCAGTACTTC. The encoded protein is CVSSFPGTSGSISIQYF.

A word on this clonotype: One end of the junction is discordant with germline, which a read error may explain. The chain is built from TRBV5-1 and TRBJ2-7; D is tentatively TRBD1 or TRBD2 (5 bases each). Germline values: CDR1 SGHRS, CDR2 YFSETQ. The CDR3 totals 15 residues. As DNA, the CDR3 is TGCGCCAACAGCTTCACCGGGACCTCGGCCTACGAGCAGTACTTC. This gives the protein CANSFTGTSAYEQYF.

As regards this clonotype: An end of the junction differs from the germline gene, which may be a read error. V usage is TRBV11-2 and J usage is TRBJ2-5; possibly TRBD1 or TRBD2 for D (6 bases each). CDR1 and CDR2 from the germline V gene are SGHAT and FQNNGV. This CDR3 has 14 residues. The CDR3 DNA sequence: TGTGCCATCAGCCCGGCCGGGGGCCAAGAGACCCAGTATTTC. Protein product: CAISPAGGQETQYF.

In regard to this clonotype: Compared with germline, one end of the junction differs, possibly owing to a read error. V and J are TRBV11-3 and TRBJ2-1; no reliable D call. The CDR3 runs 12 residues. The germline gives CDR1 SGHNT, CDR2 YENEEA. This chain's CDR3 is CASSLNANQQFF. The DNA for the CDR3 is TGTGCCAGCAGCTTGAATGCCAATCAGCAATTCTTC.

As for this clonotype: At one end, the junction sequence differs from germline, possibly due to a read error. CDR3 amino acids: CARSFIGDPNYGYTF. The CDR3 nucleotides read TGTGCCAGGAGTTTCATTGGGGACCCTAACTATGGCTACACCTTC. The chain combines TRBV12-3 or TRBV12-4 with TRBJ1-2; D is possibly TRBD1 (5 bases). The CDR3 is made up of 15 amino acids.

The chain is built from TRBV5-1 and TRBJ2-2, with a weak D call TRBD1 (7 bases). V lost 7 bases, J lost 15 bases, and 31 bases lay in between. The CDR3 sequence is 16 residues long. Germline CDR1 SGHRS, CDR2 YFSETQ. This CDR3 is CASSDPSRGDTGEMFF. The CDR3 DNA is TGCGCCAGCTCAGACCCGTCCAGGGGGGACACCGGGGAAATGTTTTTT.

This clonotype has just one count. A read error may produce the germline difference seen at one junction end. V is TRBV11-2 and J is TRBJ2-1; D unclear. The CDR3 covers 12 residues. Germline loops: CDR1 SGHAT, CDR2 FQNNGV. The CDR3 is CASSFNNKEQFF. The CDR3 region has the DNA TGTGCCAGCAGCTTCAATAACAAAGAGCAATTCTTC.

Details on this clonotype: Being one base from a much bigger clone, this may be a read error. The J gene is TRBJ1-4, the V gene TRBV7-9; D is unclear. The V gene's germline CDR1 is SEHNR and CDR2 FQNEAQ (reference sequence). The CDR3 consists of 13 residues. The CDR3 sequence: CTSSPFVGEKLFF. Written as DNA, the CDR3 is TGTACCAGCAGCCCTTTCGTGGGTGAAAAACTGTTTTTT.

Note on this clonotype: Sequence at one end of the junction differs from germline and may be a read error. The V and J genes are TRBV29-1 and TRBJ1-5, with D hard to call. Germline CDR1 and CDR2: SQVTM and ANQGSEA. CDR3 length: 15 amino acids. CDR3 amino acids: CIVIIGNSPGQPQHF. The CDR3 DNA is TGCATCGTTATTATAGGGAACTCTCCTGGACAGCCCCAGCATTTT.

This clonotype was seen just once. A junction boundary mismatches the germline segment, possibly from a read error. The genes are TRBV5-1 and TRBJ1-5, with 8 bases aligning to TRBD1. This CDR3 spans 16 amino acids. CDR1 is SGHRS, CDR2 YFSETQ, per germline. The CDR3 reads CASSWGAQGVNQPQHF. DNA for the CDR3: TGCGCCAGCAGCTGGGGGGCACAGGGGGTAAATCAGCCCCAACATTTT.

This clonotype was recorded many times. This chain links TRBV7-9 with TRBJ2-1; no clear D gene. V was clipped by 2 bases and J by 9 bases, with 8 bases between them. Per germline, CDR1 SEHNR and CDR2 FQNEAQ (reference sequence). The CDR3 contains 12 residues. The CDR3 loop reads CASSLSGGEQFF. The DNA of the CDR3 is TGTGCCAGCAGCTTAAGTGGCGGTGAGCAGTTCTTC. Full variable domain (remainder filled in from reference TRBV7-9 and TRBJ2-1): DTGVSQNPRHKITKRGQNVTFRCDPISEHNRLYWYRQTLGQGPEFLTYFQNEAQLEKSRLLSDRFSAERPKGSFSTLEIQRTEQGDSAMYLCASSLSGGEQFFGPGTRLTVL.

In the case of this clonotype: The junction shows a germline mismatch at one end, possibly a read error. The chain links TRBV4-3 to TRBJ2-7, with a tentative D call TRBD1 (5 bases). Germline CDR1 LGHNA, CDR2 YSLEER. The CDR3 covers 15 residues. Written as DNA, the CDR3 is TGCGCCAGCAGCCAAGACCTGACAGACACCTACGAGCATTACTTC. Amino acids: CASSQDLTDTYEHYF.

About this clonotype itself: The junction and the germline gene differ at one end; a read error may be behind it. This chain links TRBV14 with TRBJ1-2; D call uncertain. Germline assignment: CDR1 SGHDN and CDR2 FVKESK. The CDR3 covers 13 residues. The CDR3 sequence is CVSSQDSESGYTF. In nucleotides, the CDR3 is TGTGTCAGCAGCCAAGATTCGGAGTCAGGCTACACCTTC. Supplemented by reference TRBV14 and TRBJ1-2, the full variable domain reads EAGVTQFPSHSVIEKGQTVTLRCDPISGHDNLYWYRRVMGKEIKFLLHFVKESKQDESGMPNNRFLAERTGGTYSTLKVQPAELEDSGVYFCVSSQDSESGYTFGSGTRLTVV.

This clonotype has ten or more counts. The chain couples TRBV6-2 or TRBV6-3 to TRBJ2-2; 8 bases are shared with TRBD2. From germline, CDR1 is MNHEY and CDR2 SVGEGT. There are 15 residues in the CDR3. After removal of 8 bases from V and 0 bases from J, the junction contained 5 bases not matched to a gene. The CDR3 DNA is TGTGCCAGCGAACGGGGGGGTGCGAACACCGGGGAGCTGTTTTTT. The encoded protein is CASERGGANTGELFF.

This clonotype was seen many times. The chain uses TRBV29-1 and TRBJ1-5; 7 bases are a match to TRBD1. The V gene end was trimmed by 3 bases and the J gene end by 4 bases; junction bases not matched to a gene: 3. The CDR3 loop spans 13 amino acids. Germline CDR1 reads SQVTM; CDR2 reads ANQGSEA. The CDR3 is CSVETGWNQPQHF. The CDR3 DNA reads TGCAGCGTTGAGACAGGGTGGAATCAGCCCCAGCATTTT.

There are a few counts of this clonotype. The chain has TRBV29-1 and TRBJ2-7; D might be TRBD1 or TRBD2, each matching 5 bases. Germline V gene sequence: CDR1 SQVTM, CDR2 ANQGSEA. This CDR3 contains 14 residues. Between the trimmed V and J ends, which lost 6 bases and 0 bases, there was a span of 15 bases. The DNA for the CDR3 is TGCAGCGTCGCACTTTGGGACGGCTCCTACGAGCAGTACTTC. Protein product: CSVALWDGSYEQYF.

V and J are TRBV6-1 and TRBJ1-5; 7 nucleotides line up with TRBD1. CDR1 and CDR2 (germline): MNHNS, SASEGT. CDR3 length: 16 amino acids. V shed 10 bases and J 0 bases; nucleotides not matched to a gene: 12. CDR3 protein: CANRIDRDYSNQPQHF. CDR3 DNA: TGTGCCAACAGAATAGACAGGGATTATAGCAATCAGCCCCAGCATTTT.

This clonotype was seen just once. Relative to the germline gene, one junction end is altered; a read error may explain this. V usage is TRBV29-1 and J usage is TRBJ2-5; possible D gene TRBD1, 6 bases. CDR1 is SQVTM, CDR2 ANQGSEA, per germline. This CDR3 has 15 residues. DNA for the CDR3: TGTAGCGTCCGAGTCCCGGGACATGGGATTGAGACCCAGTACTTC. Translating it yields CSVRVPGHGIETQYF.

Concerning this clonotype: The CDR3 carries no conserved terminal phenylalanine or tryptophan, so it likely arises from a read error. Because the CDR3's place on the DNA is in doubt, the DNA is left out and the CDR3 is given as listed by TCRdb. The genes are TRBV5-4 and TRBJ2-5; TRBD2, as called in the table, went unchecked against the DNA. The CDR3 spans 13 residues, counting both ends. CDR1 SGHNT and CDR2 YYREEE come from the germline V gene (reference sequence). The chain's CDR3 is CASSPTSVETQCV.

The rearrangement joins TRBV4-1 to TRBJ1-6; weak D call: TRBD1 (6 bases). V was cut by 0 bases and J by 7 bases, with 16 bases left in between. Germline V gives CDR1 MGHRA, CDR2 YSYEKL. The CDR3 length is 17 residues. CDR3 residues: CASSQDQGQGRNSPLHF. Here the CDR3 DNA reads TGCGCCAGCAGCCAAGATCAGGGGCAGGGCCGGAATTCACCCCTCCACTTT.

This clonotype has a single count. This chain uses TRBV29-1 with TRBJ1-1; D gene uncertain. The CDR3 sequence is 14 residues long. CDR1 is SQVTM and CDR2 is ANQGSEA in the germline V gene. Trimming took off 8 bases at V and 2 bases at J, with 18 bases between the two ends. The CDR3 coding sequence is TGCAGCCTCCGCCTGTCCGGGAGAAACACTGAAGCTTTCTTT. It yields the protein CSLRLSGRNTEAFF.